What follows are 31 T cell receptor beta chains derived from one specimen sequenced in a study of T-cell memory formation after mild COVID-19. TCRdb itself ran the 5' RACE reads through MiXCR, one entry per CDR3 protein. The sample lists some 250,000 distinct CDR3 sequences; roughly 18% were seen once. Input material: PBMCs or a T cell subset sorted from them (not recorded which). The receptors derive from a young man who had mild COVID-19 (a few samples of this study predate the infection). Cell type and time point are not known.

The rearrangement links TRBV27 to TRBJ1-6, with D tentatively TRBD1 (5 bases). With 5 bases removed from V and 6 bases from J, the gap between germline ends came to 11 bases. The germline gives CDR1 MNHEY, CDR2 SMNVEV (reference sequence). The CDR3 is made up of 14 amino acids. The CDR3 protein is CASSPGLPNSPLHF. DNA for the CDR3: TGTGCCAGCAGTCCGGGACTACCTAATTCACCCCTCCACTTT.

This clonotype was seen more than once but under ten times. The rearrangement uses TRBV6-1 and TRBJ2-5; D might be TRBD1 (6 bases). Germline CDR1 MNHNS, CDR2 SASEGT. V was clipped by 10 bases and J by 5 bases, with 17 bases between them. CDR3 length: 13 amino acids. CDR3 residues: CATSRDNSETQYF. The CDR3 nucleotides read TGTGCCACCTCCCGGGACAATAGCGAGACCCAGTACTTC.

The CDR3 loop reads CASRQGAGGELFF. Written as DNA, the CDR3 is TGTGCCAGCAGACAGGGGGCAGGCGGGGAGCTGTTTTTT. The chain is built from TRBV5-5 and TRBJ2-2; 9 nucleotides match TRBD1. In germline, CDR1 is SGHKS, CDR2 YYEKEE (reference sequence). V shed 5 bases, J shed 7 bases, and the junction held 3 bases outside the gene matches. This CDR3 spans 13 amino acids. Together with reference TRBV5-5 and TRBJ2-2, the CDR3 gives the full variable domain: DAGVTQSPTHLIKTRGQQVTLRCSPISGHKSVSWYQQVLGQGPQFIFQYYEKEERGRGNFPDRFSARQFPNYSSELNVNALLLGDSALYLCASRQGAGGELFFGEGSRLTVL.

This rearrangement joins TRBV6-5 to TRBJ1-3, with a tentative D call TRBD1 (5 bases). This CDR3 is built from 17 residues. The germline gives CDR1 MNHEY, CDR2 SVGAGI. V was trimmed by 0 bases and J by 4 bases, leaving 16 bases between them. In DNA form, the CDR3 reads TGTGCCAGCAGTTACTCGATTCAGGGCCCGGCCGGAAACACCATATATTTT. Protein sequence: CASSYSIQGPAGNTIYF.

This clonotype was detected only a few times. The CDR3 loop reads CASSFAGAGDPSYNEQFF. The CDR3 nucleotides are TGTGCCAGCAGCTTCGCGGGAGCGGGGGACCCCTCCTACAATGAGCAGTTCTTC. The V and J genes are TRBV5-6 and TRBJ2-1, with 8 bases that match TRBD2. Germline CDR1 reads SGHDT; CDR2 reads YYEEEE. With 2 bases clipped from V and 0 bases from J, the junction kept 10 bases outside the gene matches. The CDR3 totals 18 residues.

V is TRBV12-3 or TRBV12-4 and J is TRBJ2-7, with 10 bases identical to TRBD1. The CDR3 runs to 12 residues. The V and J ends lost 6 bases and 7 bases, in that order; junction bases with no gene match: 3. The CDR3: CASRGQGPEQYF. The CDR3 DNA reads TGTGCCAGCAGGGGACAGGGGCCAGAGCAGTACTTC.

V and J are TRBV12-3 or TRBV12-4 and TRBJ2-5; 7 positions match TRBD1. The CDR3 sequence is 15 residues long. J lost 4 bases, V lost 4 bases, and 9 bases had no gene match. CDR3 sequence reads: CASSSAVGGLETQYF. The CDR3 nucleotides are TGTGCCAGCAGTTCCGCGGTAGGGGGCTTAGAGACCCAGTACTTC.

This clonotype has just a few counts. V gene TRBV28 combines with J gene TRBJ2-7; tentative D call: TRBD1 (6 bases). CDR3 length: 14 residues. The germline V gene encodes CDR1 MDHEN and CDR2 SYDVKM. Trimming pared 6 bases from V and 2 bases from J, leaving 14 bases between. CDR3 DNA: TGTGCCAGCAGACGGTCAGGGGATACCTACGAGCAGTACTTC. Residues: CASRRSGDTYEQYF.

There are a few counts of this clonotype. This chain connects TRBV28 to TRBJ2-7; perhaps TRBD1 as D (6 bases). Per the germline V gene, CDR1 is MDHEN and CDR2 is SYDVKM. V gave up 3 bases and J gave up 7 bases, with 10 bases separating them. This CDR3 spans 12 amino acids. The CDR3 sequence is CASSFPGQEQYV. The CDR3 DNA is TGTGCCAGCAGTTTTCCGGGACAAGAGCAGTACGTC.

This clonotype was seen a handful of times. The chain joins TRBV7-2 to TRBJ2-2, with D possibly being TRBD1 (5 bases). This CDR3 is built from 14 residues. The germline V and J ends were trimmed by 5 bases and 4 bases, with 11 bases remaining between them. From germline, CDR1 is SGHTA and CDR2 FQGNSA. CDR3 protein: CASSMRQSTGELFF. The CDR3 DNA reads TGTGCCAGCAGCATGAGACAGAGCACCGGGGAGCTGTTTTTT.

The sample holds a few counts of this clonotype. The chain uses TRBV10-3 and TRBJ2-5; 8 bases align to TRBD1. Per germline, CDR1 ENHRY and CDR2 SYGVKD. J lost 4 bases, V lost 3 bases, and 7 bases had no gene match. The CDR3 consists of 15 residues. Written as DNA, the CDR3 is TGTGCCATCAGTGACCCCAGGGGGCGCGGAGAGACCCAGTACTTC. The encoded protein is CAISDPRGRGETQYF.

The chain employs TRBV4-2 and TRBJ1-4; tentative D call: TRBD1 (6 bases). The germline V gene has CDR1 LGHNA and CDR2 YNFKEQ. This CDR3 is built from 17 residues. Trimming removed 0 bases at V and 7 bases at J, with 18 bases between. In nucleotides, the CDR3 is TGTGCCAGCAGCCAAGACACCCTTAGGGGGTCCGGTGAAAAACTGTTTTTT. Protein: CASSQDTLRGSGEKLFF.

The genes are TRBV5-4 and TRBJ2-1, with D possibly being TRBD2 (6 bases). Germline CDR1 SGHNT, CDR2 YYREEE (reference sequence). V was trimmed by 4 bases and J by 8 bases, leaving 16 bases between them. The CDR3 runs to 14 residues. CDR3 in amino acids: CASSEGLASHEQFF. The DNA for the CDR3 is TGTGCCAGCAGCGAGGGACTTGCCTCACATGAGCAGTTCTTC. The full variable domain, in which reference TRBV5-4 and TRBJ2-1 provide the parts outside the CDR3, is ETGVTQSPTHLIKTRGQQVTLRCSSQSGHNTVSWYQQALGQGPQFIFQYYREEENGRGNFPPRFSGLQFPNYSSELNVNALELDDSALYLCASSEGLASHEQFFGPGTRLTVL.

The chain recombines TRBV6-1 with TRBJ2-1; 8 bases are a match to TRBD2. This CDR3 spans 16 amino acids. In germline, CDR1 is MNHNS, CDR2 SASEGT. V dropped 6 bases and J dropped 7; count of bases not matched to a gene: 14. The CDR3 region has the DNA TGTGCCAGCAGGGACGGGACTAGTCGGGGATGGAATGAGCAGTTCTTC. Amino acid sequence: CASRDGTSRGWNEQFF.

This clonotype was detected only a few times. The genes are TRBV5-1 and TRBJ2-2; D ambiguous. V was shortened by 0 bases and J by 4 bases, with 10 bases between the two germline ends. Germline values: CDR1 SGHRS, CDR2 YFSETQ. This CDR3 is built from 15 residues. CDR3 nucleotide sequence: TGCGCCAGCAGCTTGGAAGGGTCGGGCACCGGGGAGCTGTTTTTT. This sequence encodes CASSLEGSGTGELFF. Using reference TRBV5-1 and TRBJ2-2 for the parts outside the CDR3, the full variable domain is KAGVTQTPRYLIKTRGQQVTLSCSPISGHRSVSWYQQTPGQGLQFLFEYFSETQRNKGNFPGRFSGRQFSNSRSEMNVSTLELGDSALYLCASSLEGSGTGELFFGEGSRLTVL.

This chain uses TRBV4-1 with TRBJ1-5, with D hard to call. The CDR3 runs 13 residues. V lost 6 bases and J 3 bases, leaving 9 bases between the germline ends. Germline V gives CDR1 MGHRA, CDR2 YSYEKL. The CDR3 reads CASREGFNQPQHF. CDR3 coding DNA: TGCGCCAGCAGGGAAGGGTTCAATCAGCCCCAGCATTTT.

This clonotype turned up a few times. This chain joins TRBV4-2 and TRBJ1-1; tentative D call: TRBD1 (5 bases). The germline V and J ends were trimmed by 5 bases and 1 base, with 14 bases remaining between them. This CDR3 spans 15 amino acids. Per the germline V gene, CDR1 is LGHNA and CDR2 is YNFKEQ. The CDR3 DNA is TGTGCCAGCAGCAAGCAACCGCAGGGGAACACTGAAGCTTTCTTT. It translates to CASSKQPQGNTEAFF.

By share of the sample, this clonotype is medium-sized. This rearrangement joins TRBV7-8 to TRBJ1-4; no reliable D call. The V end lost 3 bases, the J end lost 8 bases, and 4 bases lay between the germline ends. The CDR3 is 11 amino acids. Looked up from germline, CDR1 is SGHVS and CDR2 is FQNEAQ. CDR3 bases: TGTGCCAGCAGCTTTGGGGAAAAACTGTTTTTT. As protein: CASSFGEKLFF.

This clonotype was recorded at least ten times. This sequence joins TRBV6-6 and TRBJ1-1; D is possibly TRBD1 (6 bases). The CDR3 has 13 residues. From germline, CDR1 is MNHNY and CDR2 SVGAGI (reference sequence). V gave up 7 bases and J gave up 3 bases, with 12 bases separating them. CDR3 nucleotides: TGTGCCAGCACAAGACAGGCCTACACTGAAGCTTTCTTT. It is translated as CASTRQAYTEAFF.

The V gene is TRBV19, the J gene TRBJ2-2; D uncertain. The CDR3 has 12 amino acids. V lost 3 bases and J lost 5, with 4 bases in between. The germline V gene encodes CDR1 LNHDA and CDR2 SQIVND (reference sequence). The DNA of the CDR3 is TGTGCCAGTAGTATTGGGACCGGGGAGCTGTTTTTT. It is translated as CASSIGTGELFF.

The rearrangement uses TRBV5-4 and TRBJ1-2; 11 bases agree with TRBD1. The CDR3 contains 12 residues. Germline lookup yields CDR1 SGHNT and CDR2 YYREEE (reference sequence). CDR3 bases: TGTGTCTGGGACAGGGGGAAATATGGCTACACCTTC. It yields the protein CVWDRGKYGYTF.

The table lists this clonotype with a few counts. V is TRBV7-9 and J is TRBJ1-1, with 9 bases aligning to TRBD1. V was pared by 5 bases and J by 0 bases, with 1 base of the junction left unmatched. The CDR3 consists of 14 residues. Germline CDR1 reads SEHNR; CDR2 reads FQNEAQ (reference sequence). CDR3 sequence (DNA): TGTGCCAGCAGCGGGGACAGGGTGAACACTGAAGCTTTCTTT. It yields the protein CASSGDRVNTEAFF.

This chain connects TRBV7-2 to TRBJ2-1, with 7 bases fitting TRBD1. Per the germline V gene, CDR1 is SGHTA and CDR2 is FQGNSA. The CDR3 length is 14 residues. V was pared by 5 bases and J by 6 bases, with 7 bases of the junction left unmatched. The CDR3 nucleotides are TGTGCCAGCAGCCGTTCGACAGGGCTCAATGAGCAGTTCTTC. As protein: CASSRSTGLNEQFF.

This clonotype was counted a single time. This chain connects TRBV6-4 to TRBJ2-5; 8 nucleotides agree with TRBD2. The CDR3 consists of 15 residues. J was trimmed by 2 bases and V by 0 bases; bases with no gene match: 2. Germline V gene lookup returns CDR1 MRHNA and CDR2 SNTAGT. This CDR3 is CASSDSSGVQETQYF. The CDR3 coding sequence is TGTGCCAGCAGTGACTCTAGCGGGGTACAAGAGACCCAGTACTTC.

This clonotype was seen just once. The chain carries TRBV12-3 or TRBV12-4 and TRBJ1-4; no firm D call. There are 11 residues in the CDR3. V lost 5 bases and J 6 bases, leaving 4 bases between the germline ends. DNA of the CDR3: TGTGCCAGCAGTAATGATGAAAAACTGTTTTTT. It encodes CASSNDEKLFF.

This clonotype showed up just a few times. V gene TRBV10-3 combines with J gene TRBJ2-3, with 7 positions matching TRBD2. The V segment lost 2 bases and the J segment 0 bases; nucleotides outside the gene matches: 2. The germline V gene encodes CDR1 ENHRY and CDR2 SYGVKD. This CDR3 is built from 15 residues. The CDR3 here is CAISETLASTDTQYF. CDR3 bases: TGTGCCATCAGTGAGACACTAGCGAGCACAGATACGCAGTATTTT.

The sample holds many counts of this clonotype. The chain is built from TRBV12-3 or TRBV12-4 and TRBJ2-2; D is uncertain. The CDR3 has 11 residues. The ends were cut back, 4 bases at V and 7 bases at J, with 4 bases in the middle. The DNA of the CDR3 is TGTGCCAGCAGTTACGGCGGGGAGCTGTTTTTT. This encodes CASSYGGELFF.

This clonotype was observed a handful of times. V usage is TRBV10-3 and J usage is TRBJ2-2, with 13 bases matching TRBD2. Germline CDR1 ENHRY, CDR2 SYGVKD. J was trimmed by 3 bases and V by 3 bases; bases with no gene match: 10. The CDR3 sequence is 19 residues long. The CDR3 DNA is TGTGCCATCAGTGAATGGACTAGCGGGGGTGGTATAGACACCGGGGAGCTGTTTTTT. Translation: CAISEWTSGGGIDTGELFF.

Comments on this clonotype: One junction end disagrees with the germline gene, perhaps due to a read error. The CDR3 is CASSPTGDRYYLRYGYTF. The CDR3 coding sequence is TGCGCTAGCAGCCCAACGGGGGACAGGTATTATTTACGCTATGGCTACACCTTC. The chain combines TRBV5-1 with TRBJ1-2, with 8 positions matching TRBD1. Per germline, CDR1 SGHRS and CDR2 YFSETQ. The CDR3 is made up of 18 amino acids.

The chain uses TRBV7-2 and TRBJ1-5, with D perhaps matching TRBD1 (5 bases). Trimming shortened V by 2 bases and J by 2 bases, and 10 bases separated the two germline ends. CDR3 length: 15 amino acids. Looked up from germline, CDR1 is SGHTA and CDR2 is FQGNSA. This chain's CDR3 is CASSLSGWGNQPQHF. In nucleotides, the CDR3 is TGTGCCAGCAGCTTATCAGGGTGGGGCAATCAGCCCCAGCATTTT.

The V and J genes are TRBV6-2 or TRBV6-3 and TRBJ1-2; no clear D gene. The V end lost 3 bases, the J end lost 8 bases, and 16 bases lay between the germline ends. Germline loops: CDR1 MNHEY, CDR2 SVGEGT. The CDR3 runs to 14 residues. The CDR3 loop reads CASSYLGLLDGYTF. For the CDR3, the DNA is TGTGCCAGCAGTTATTTAGGACTGCTCGACGGCTACACCTTC.